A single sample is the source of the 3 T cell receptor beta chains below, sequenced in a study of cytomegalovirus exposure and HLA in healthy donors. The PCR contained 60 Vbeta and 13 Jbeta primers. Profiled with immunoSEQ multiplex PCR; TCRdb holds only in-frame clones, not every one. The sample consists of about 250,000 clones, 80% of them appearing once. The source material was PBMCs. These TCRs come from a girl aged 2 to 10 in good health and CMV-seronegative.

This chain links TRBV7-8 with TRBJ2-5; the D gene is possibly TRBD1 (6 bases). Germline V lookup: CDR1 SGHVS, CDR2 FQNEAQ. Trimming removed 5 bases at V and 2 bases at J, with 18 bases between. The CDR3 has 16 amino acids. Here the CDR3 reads CASSPLIQTGQETQYF. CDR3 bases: TGTGCCAGCAGCCCCCTTATCCAGACAGGACAAGAGACCCAGTACTTC. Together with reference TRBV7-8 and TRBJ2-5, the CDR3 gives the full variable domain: GAGVSQSPRYKVAKRGQDVALRCDPISGHVSLFWYQQALGQGPEFLTYFQNEAQLDKSGLPSDRFFAERPEGSVSTLKIQRTQQEDSAVYLCASSPLIQTGQETQYFGPGTRLLVL.

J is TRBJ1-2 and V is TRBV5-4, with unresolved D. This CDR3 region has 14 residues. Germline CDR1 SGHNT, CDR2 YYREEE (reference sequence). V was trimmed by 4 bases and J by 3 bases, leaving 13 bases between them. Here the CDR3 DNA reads TGTGCCAGCAGCCCTGGGCGCTGGGACTATGGCTACACCTTC. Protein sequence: CASSPGRWDYGYTF.

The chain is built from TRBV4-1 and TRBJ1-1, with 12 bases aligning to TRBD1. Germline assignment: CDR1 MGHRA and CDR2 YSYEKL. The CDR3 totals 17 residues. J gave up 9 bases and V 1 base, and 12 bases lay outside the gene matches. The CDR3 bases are TGCGCCAGCAGCCAAGGAGGGCGCGGGACAGGGGGCAGGAAAGCTTTCTTT. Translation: CASSQGGRGTGGRKAFF.